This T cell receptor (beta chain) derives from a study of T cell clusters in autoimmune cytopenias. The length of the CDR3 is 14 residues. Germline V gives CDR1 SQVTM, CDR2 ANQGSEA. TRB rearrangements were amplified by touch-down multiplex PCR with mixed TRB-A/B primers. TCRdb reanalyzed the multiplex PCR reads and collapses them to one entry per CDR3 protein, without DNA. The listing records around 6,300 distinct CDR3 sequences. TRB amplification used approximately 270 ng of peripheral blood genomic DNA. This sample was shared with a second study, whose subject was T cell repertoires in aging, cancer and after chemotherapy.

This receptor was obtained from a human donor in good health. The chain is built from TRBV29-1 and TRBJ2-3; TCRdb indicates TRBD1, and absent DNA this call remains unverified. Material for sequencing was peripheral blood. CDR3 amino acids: CSVVPGQGADTQYF.